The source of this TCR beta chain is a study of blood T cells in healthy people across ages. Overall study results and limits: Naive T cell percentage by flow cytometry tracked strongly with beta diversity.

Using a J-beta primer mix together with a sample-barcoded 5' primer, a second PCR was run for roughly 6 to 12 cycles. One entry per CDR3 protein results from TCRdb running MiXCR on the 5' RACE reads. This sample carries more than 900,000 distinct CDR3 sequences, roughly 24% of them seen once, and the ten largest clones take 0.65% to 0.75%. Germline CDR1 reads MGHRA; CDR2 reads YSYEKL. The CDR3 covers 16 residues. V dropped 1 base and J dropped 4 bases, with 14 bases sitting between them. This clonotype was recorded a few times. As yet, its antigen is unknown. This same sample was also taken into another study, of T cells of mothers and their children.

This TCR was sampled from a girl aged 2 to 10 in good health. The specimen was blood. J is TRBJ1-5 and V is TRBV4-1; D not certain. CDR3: CASSQVLSLGNQPQHF. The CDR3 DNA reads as TGCGCCAGCAGCCAAGTGCTGTCGCTTGGGAATCAGCCCCAGCATTTT.